Described below is a single TCR beta chain sequence and its context. The table lists this clone with a count of one. Its antigen is currently not known. Per-base qualities were not stored, and no clone one base away is much larger. The CDR3 runs 17 amino acids, cysteine and phenylalanine included. Only CDR3 DNA is held: 51 bases, read in frame from base 1. V loses 2 bases at its end and J loses 3 bases; junction bases beyond the gene matches: 10. Taken from the germline V gene, the CDR1 and CDR2 loops are SGDLS and YYNGEE. The data derive from a study of blood T cell repertoires in COVID-19 (dated by TCRdb to 2020 to 2021). Context from the whole study: Samples from collaborators originated in the United States, Italy and Spain and spanned both the acute and convalescent phases of COVID-19. The material from the prospective study consisted of cDNA or gDNA derived from T cells, B-cell-depleted T cells, or PBMCs. Subjects who had been exposed to COVID-19, were actively infected with it, or had recovered from it provided the deeply sampled blood TCRbeta repertoires that made up the dataset. The repertoires were released in a freely available public database intended as a resource for research on the immune response to SARS-CoV-2. The samples were drawn from two sources: the first 160 participants of the ongoing ImmuneRACE study, and 1,000 to 1,500 subjects contributed by 6 global collaborators. The sample metadata nearly always contained a de-identified subject ID, COVID-19 status, age in years and sex. Where available, HLA class I and class II types were obtained from metadata supplied by the sample provider rather than from assay-based typing.

Whole blood was collected in K2EDTA tubes by collaborating institutions according to the institutions' own protocols. For TCRbeta analysis, collaborator samples were shipped as frozen whole blood, as isolated PBMCs, or as DNA extracted from either sample type. The full study reports these points: The quantity of clinical and demographic metadata differed by source and by participant and was supplied without curation.

TCRbeta CDR3 regions were amplified from genomic DNA using the immunoSEQ Assay, a bias-controlled multiplex PCR. The paper's data handling went like this. Within the assay, amplification of reference gene primers was used to estimate how many nucleated cells each sample contained. Sequence reads were collapsed and filtered to measure the absolute abundance of every unique TCRbeta CDR3 rearrangement. For each sample, productive Simpson clonality was calculated as the square root of Simpson's diversity index across productive rearrangements. Sourced from immuneACCESS, this table was stored by TCRdb with only in-frame sequences that have V and J called. A share of the clones is absent; for the studies checked, an unresolved V gene accounts for under half, and the remainder has no known explanation. V and J calls and clone size come straight from that table; D and trimming were deduced from the DNA. In all, the sample holds 150,000 to 200,000 clones, and 89% of those were seen once. Around 6.6% of the sample belongs to the ten largest clones.

The chain joins TRBV9 to TRBJ2-5; TRBD1 aligns with 10 central bases. This receptor was taken from a man aged 35 to 55 with acute or convalescent COVID-19. The specimen was peripheral blood. In nucleotide form, the sequence is TGTGCCAGCAGCGTTTCGGGCTCGGGGACAGGGGAAGAGACCCAGTACTTC. Translated, this gives CASSVSGSGTGEETQYF. Reference TRBV9 and TRBJ2-5 genes cover what lies past the CDR3, so the full variable domain is DSGVTQTPKHLITATGQRVTLRCSPRSGDLSVYWYQQSLDQGLQFLIQYYNGEERAKGNILERFSAQQFPDLHSELNLSSLELGDSALYFCASSVSGSGTGEETQYFGPGTRLLVL.